This T cell receptor (beta chain) was obtained from a study of CD8 T cells in Susac syndrome (dated by TCRdb to about 2019). Regarding the research as a whole: Among the sequenced Susac syndrome patients, about 6 had clinically active disease and 8 or 9 were in clinical remission. Susac syndrome patients were therapy-naive, on corticosteroids (some also receiving IVIg), or on IVIg alone at blood withdrawal. Whether CD8+ T cell activation and differentiation in Susac syndrome was antigen driven was tested using repertoire sequencing. The clonality of the CD8+ T cell repertoire was compared across approximately eleven healthy donors, some 14 Susac syndrome patients and roughly 16 multiple sclerosis patients.

The investigation overall reported the following: The TCR sequencing and HLA analysis was acknowledged to have included a relatively small number of individuals. In the total CD8+ and CD8+ TEMRA repertoires, about 16 and five Susac-specific public clones, respectively, were identified. Susac syndrome CD8+ repertoires showed clonal expansion, highest in CD8+ TEMRA cells and greater in clinically active than remitting patients.

RNA was extracted with the RNeasy kit and 0.5 to 1 ug was reverse transcribed using random hexamers. The immunoSEQ multiplex PCR assay, which covers 54 Vbeta and 13 Jbeta segments, was used to amplify TCR beta CDR3 regions. PCR amplification bias was corrected by using a synthetic template baseline for primer optimization and computational correction. In the source study's methods: Reads were assigned to V, D and J genes according to IMGT and analyzed in immunoSEQ Analyzer, with only productive sequences retained. Clonality was calculated as one minus the Shannon entropy normalized by log2 of the number of productive unique sequences. Public and private clones were assessed among the 100 most prevalent clones of each patient and control. Clones were defined as Susac-specific if absent from the healthy and MS cohorts, from over a thousand published viral clones and from other ImmuneACCESS disease sequences. The raw public reads went through TCRdb reprocessing: fastp at Q25, MiXCR clone calling, in-frame beta chains kept. Every distinct CDR3 protein forms one entry, paired with its most common genes and DNA. The V and J calls were not made by the authors but by TCRdb's processing. The sample table records under 95,000 distinct CDR3 sequences; approximately 95% of these occur just once. The ten largest account for more than 0.45% of the sample.

In the case of this clonotype: Which antigen it targets is not known. One base away there is no much larger clone; base qualities are not given.

High-throughput TCR beta sequencing profiled peripheral blood CD8+ and CD4+ T cells from healthy donors, Susac syndrome patients and multiple sclerosis patients. The Susac syndrome patients fulfilled recently defined diagnostic criteria for either definite or probable disease. Bulk CD8+ and CD4+ T cells were purified by magnetic negative isolation, whereas CD8+ TEMRA cells were enriched by FACS. Blood was collected in EDTA tubes and processed within 24 hours, with PBMCs isolated through density gradient centrifugation. PBMCs intended for TCR sequencing were cryopreserved in liquid nitrogen and were subsequently thawed in a 37 degrees C water bath. The sorted or isolated CD4+, CD8+ and CD8+ TEMRA cells had a purity of 90% or higher. Sequencing was done on a sample of CD8+ T cells from PBMCs. This TCR was sampled from a human donor with Susac syndrome.

The sequenced DNA: TGTGCCAGCAGCCAAGATCTAAACAGCAATCAGCCCCAGCATTTT. Its protein is CASSQDLNSNQPQHF. Recombination connected TRBV3-1 to TRBJ1-5, with the D gene not confidently named. The CDR3 starts with the cysteine, ends with the phenylalanine, and has 15 residues. Of all the DNA, just the CDR3 is kept, 45 bases in frame from base 1. V is reduced by 0 bases and J by 1 base, leaving a spacing of 7 bases between them. Via the germline V gene (reference sequence), CDR1 is LGHDT and CDR2 YNNKEL.